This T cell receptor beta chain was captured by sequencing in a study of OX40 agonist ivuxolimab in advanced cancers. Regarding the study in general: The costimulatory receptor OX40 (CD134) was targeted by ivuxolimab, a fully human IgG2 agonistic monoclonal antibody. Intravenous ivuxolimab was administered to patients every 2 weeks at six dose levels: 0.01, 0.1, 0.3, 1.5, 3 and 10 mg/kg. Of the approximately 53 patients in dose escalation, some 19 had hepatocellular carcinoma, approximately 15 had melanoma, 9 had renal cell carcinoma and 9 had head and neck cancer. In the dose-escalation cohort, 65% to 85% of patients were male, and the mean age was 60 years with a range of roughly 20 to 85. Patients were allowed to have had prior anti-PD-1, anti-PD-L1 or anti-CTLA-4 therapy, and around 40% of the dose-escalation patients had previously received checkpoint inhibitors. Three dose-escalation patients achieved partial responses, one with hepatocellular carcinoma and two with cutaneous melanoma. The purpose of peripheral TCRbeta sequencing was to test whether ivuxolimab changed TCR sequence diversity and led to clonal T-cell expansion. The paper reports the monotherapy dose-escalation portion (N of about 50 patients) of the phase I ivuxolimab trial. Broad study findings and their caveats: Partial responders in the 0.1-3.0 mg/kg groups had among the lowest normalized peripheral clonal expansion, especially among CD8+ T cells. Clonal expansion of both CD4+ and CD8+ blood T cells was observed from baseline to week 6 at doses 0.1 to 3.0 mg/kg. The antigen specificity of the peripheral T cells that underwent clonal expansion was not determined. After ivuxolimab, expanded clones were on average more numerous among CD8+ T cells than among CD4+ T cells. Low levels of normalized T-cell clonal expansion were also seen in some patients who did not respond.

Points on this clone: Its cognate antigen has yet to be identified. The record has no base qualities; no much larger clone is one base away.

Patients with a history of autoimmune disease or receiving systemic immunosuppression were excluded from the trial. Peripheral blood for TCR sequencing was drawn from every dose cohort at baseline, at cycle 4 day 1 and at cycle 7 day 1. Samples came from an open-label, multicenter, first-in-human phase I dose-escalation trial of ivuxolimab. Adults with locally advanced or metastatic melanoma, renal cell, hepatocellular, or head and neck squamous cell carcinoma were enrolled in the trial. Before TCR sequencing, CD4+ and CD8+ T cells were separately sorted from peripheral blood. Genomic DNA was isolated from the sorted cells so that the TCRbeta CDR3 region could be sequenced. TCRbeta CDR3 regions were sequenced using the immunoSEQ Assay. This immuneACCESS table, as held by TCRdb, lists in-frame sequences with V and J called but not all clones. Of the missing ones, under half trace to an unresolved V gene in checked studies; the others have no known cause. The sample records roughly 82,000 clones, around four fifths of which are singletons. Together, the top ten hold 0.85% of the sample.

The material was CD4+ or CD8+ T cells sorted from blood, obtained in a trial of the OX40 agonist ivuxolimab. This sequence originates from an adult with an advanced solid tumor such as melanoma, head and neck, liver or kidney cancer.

The nucleotides read TGTGCCAGTAGTATAGGCCGGCAGGGGCTGTGGAACACCATATATTTT. Its protein is CASSIGRQGLWNTIYF. In this chain, TRBV19 is recombined with TRBJ1-3; possibly the D gene is TRBD1, per 6 matching bases. Sequences LNHDA (CDR1) and SQIVND (CDR2) are obtained from the germline V gene (reference sequence). From the cysteine up to the phenylalanine, the CDR3 has a length of 16 residues. Just CDR3 DNA is preserved here, 48 bases in frame from base 1. The junction carries 17 bases between V and J, which are trimmed by 1 base and 7 bases respectively.